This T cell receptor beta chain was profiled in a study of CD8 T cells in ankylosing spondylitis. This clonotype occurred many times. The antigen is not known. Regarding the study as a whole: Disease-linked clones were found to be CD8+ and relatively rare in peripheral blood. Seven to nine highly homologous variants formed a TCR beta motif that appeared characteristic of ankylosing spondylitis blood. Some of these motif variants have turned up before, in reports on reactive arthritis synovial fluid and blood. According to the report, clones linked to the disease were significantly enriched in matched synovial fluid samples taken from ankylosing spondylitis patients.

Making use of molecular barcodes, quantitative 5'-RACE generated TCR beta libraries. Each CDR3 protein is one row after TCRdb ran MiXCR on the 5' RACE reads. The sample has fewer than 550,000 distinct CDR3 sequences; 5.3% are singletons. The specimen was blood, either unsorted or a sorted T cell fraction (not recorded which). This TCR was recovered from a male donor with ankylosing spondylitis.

The CDR3 coding sequence is TGTGCCAGCAGCTCAATGGGACACCAAGAGACCCAGTACTTC. It translates to CASSSMGHQETQYF. The rearrangement joins TRBV7-9 to TRBJ2-5; D may correspond to TRBD1 or TRBD2 (5 bases each). The CDR3 sequence is 14 residues long. The germline V gene encodes CDR1 SEHNR and CDR2 FQNEAQ (reference sequence). Trimming removed 4 bases at V and 0 bases at J, with 9 bases between.